The 10 T cell receptor beta chains below come from one sample, sequenced in a study of shared T cell receptors in the human thymus. Sequencing used immunoSEQ multiplex PCR; TCRdb keeps in-frame clones, though not all of them. Of hundreds of thousands of clones in the sample, roughly 86% were seen once. The sample was also reused in another study, on human thymus T cells.

The specimen was thymocytes. Receptors originate from a boy in the first two years of life with a congenital heart defect.

J is TRBJ2-1 and V is TRBV4-3; 8 bases line up with TRBD1. The CDR3 spans 21 residues. Germline CDR1 reads LGHNA; CDR2 reads YSLEER. J was trimmed by 3 bases and V by 0 bases; bases with no gene match: 19. DNA of the CDR3: TGCGCCAGCAGCCAAGATAAAGATCGGACAGGGTCGGTATCTGACTACAATGAGCAGTTCTTC. This codes for CASSQDKDRTGSVSDYNEQFF.

The chain links TRBV5-6 to TRBJ1-6; TRBD1 matches 12 bases. CDR3 length: 17 residues. With 7 bases clipped from V and 8 bases from J, the junction kept 13 bases outside the gene matches. Germline CDR1 is SGHDT and CDR2 is YYEEEE. The chain's CDR3 is CASQYQGQGALDSPLHF. The DNA of the CDR3 is TGTGCCAGCCAATATCAGGGACAGGGGGCGCTTGATTCACCCCTCCACTTT.

The genes are TRBV5-1 and TRBJ1-1; D perhaps matches TRBD1 (6 bases). Germline V gene sequence: CDR1 SGHRS, CDR2 YFSETQ. V was pared by 4 bases and J by 3 bases, with 16 bases between. The CDR3 spans 15 residues. The CDR3 DNA sequence: TGCGCCAGCAGCACAAACAGGGAGGGTCACACTGAAGCTTTCTTT. This sequence encodes CASSTNREGHTEAFF.

This clone was counted between two and nine times. The J gene is TRBJ2-2, the V gene TRBV4-3, with D possibly matching TRBD1 (6 bases). CDR3 length: 16 amino acids. V dropped 0 bases and J dropped 1 base, with 9 bases sitting between them. The V gene's germline CDR1 is LGHNA and CDR2 YSLEER. The CDR3 loop reads CASSQDLRGNTGELFF. In nucleotides, the CDR3 is TGCGCCAGCAGCCAAGATCTCAGGGGGAACACCGGGGAGCTGTTTTTT.

The chain employs TRBV2 and TRBJ2-1; D is possibly TRBD2 (6 bases). V was cut by 7 bases and J by 9 bases, with 19 bases left in between. The CDR3 consists of 14 residues. Germline CDR1 is SNHLY and CDR2 is FYNNEI. The CDR3 DNA reads as TGTGCCAGCACCGAGGGGCTAGCGATCGGTGAGCAGTTCTTC. This encodes CASTEGLAIGEQFF.

The chain is built from TRBV5-4 and TRBJ2-7; perhaps TRBD2 as D (5 bases). The length of the CDR3 is 14 residues. Germline lookup yields CDR1 SGHNT and CDR2 YYREEE (reference sequence). V shed 6 bases and J shed 0 bases, with 13 bases lying between them. CDR3 sequence: CASTIYSVSYEQYF. CDR3 nucleotides: TGTGCCAGCACCATATATAGCGTCTCCTACGAGCAGTACTTC. The whole variable domain, remainder taken from reference TRBV5-4 and TRBJ2-7, is ETGVTQSPTHLIKTRGQQVTLRCSSQSGHNTVSWYQQALGQGPQFIFQYYREEENGRGNFPPRFSGLQFPNYSSELNVNALELDDSALYLCASTIYSVSYEQYFGPGTRLTVT.

V gene TRBV5-6 combines with J gene TRBJ1-2; TRBD1 matches at 9 bases. CDR3 length equals 14 residues. The V and J ends lost 0 bases and 8 bases, in that order; junction bases with no gene match: 5. Germline CDR1 is SGHDT and CDR2 is YYEEEE. CDR3 protein: CASSLVGQGQGYTF. For the CDR3, the DNA is TGTGCCAGCAGCTTGGTAGGACAGGGGCAGGGCTACACCTTC.

The chain uses TRBV4-1 and TRBJ2-7; D possibly corresponds to TRBD2 (5 bases). V was cut by 0 bases and J by 5 bases, with 14 bases left in between. Looked up from germline, CDR1 is MGHRA and CDR2 is YSYEKL. CDR3 size: 15 residues. The CDR3 coding sequence is TGCGCCAGCAGCCAAGATGGCCGGCCTAGCCACGAGCAGTACTTC. Translating it yields CASSQDGRPSHEQYF.

The chain joins TRBV6-5 to TRBJ2-5; D unclear. With 8 bases removed from V and 2 bases from J, the gap between germline ends came to 9 bases. The CDR3 extends over 12 amino acids. Germline V CDR1 and CDR2: MNHEY, SVGAGI. The CDR3 protein is CASGGEQETQYF. The CDR3 DNA reads as TGTGCCAGCGGCGGCGAGCAAGAGACCCAGTACTTC.

V is TRBV19 and J is TRBJ1-3; D is perhaps TRBD1 (6 bases). Germline V gives CDR1 LNHDA, CDR2 SQIVND (reference sequence). Trimming removed 4 bases from V and 2 bases from J, with 12 bases in between. This CDR3 is 15 amino acids long. CDR3 amino acids: CASSNQGCPGNTIYF. CDR3 coding DNA: TGTGCCAGTAGTAATCAGGGGTGCCCTGGAAACACCATATATTTT. The whole variable domain, filled in from reference TRBV19 and TRBJ1-3, reads DGGITQSPKYLFRKEGQNVTLSCEQNLNHDAMYWYRQDPGQGLRLIYYSQIVNDFQKGDIAEGYSVSREKKESFPLTVTSAQKNPTAFYLCASSNQGCPGNTIYFGEGSWLTVV.